This T cell receptor (beta chain) was retrieved from a study of control samples from healthy donors and cancer patients (dated by TCRdb to between 2020 and 2021). The library was produced with the immunoSEQ multiplex PCR assay. TCRdb took this table from immuneACCESS and kept in-frame rearrangements with V and J called. Such tables lack part of the clones; where checked against another copy, unresolved V genes explain under half of the gap, and the rest is unexplained. This sample has approximately 97,000 clones in its table, and approximately 80% of those were observed once. The ten largest clones capture approximately 20% of the sample. The germline V gene supplies CDR1 SGHDT and CDR2 YYEEEE. At the junction V is shortened by 0 bases and J by 3 bases, with 10 bases in between. The CDR3 spans 15 residues, from the cysteine through the phenylalanine. The only DNA kept is the CDR3, 45 bases in frame from the first base.

Concerning this clone: Which antigen it targets is not known. No base quality information exists; no much larger clone differs at one position.

The V gene is TRBV5-6 and the J gene is TRBJ1-5, with the D gene not clear enough to name. The source material was blood. This clonotype originated in a man aged 30 to 45 in good health. Here the CDR3 is given as CASSLATGLNQPQHF. The DNA is TGTGCCAGCAGCTTGGCCACGGGCCTCAATCAGCCCCAGCATTTT.